This T cell receptor beta chain was recorded in a study of cytomegalovirus exposure and HLA in healthy donors. About the research overall: Researchers found that less than 90% of around 400 genotyped donors fell within the Caucasian-associated ancestry cluster.

Trimming took 3 bases from V and 3 from J, leaving 14 bases between them. Germline V gene lookup returns CDR1 MGHRA and CDR2 YSYEKL. The CDR3 contains 15 residues. PCR was performed using 60 Vbeta and 13 Jbeta primers. Clones were read by immunoSEQ multiplex PCR, and TCRdb kept only the in-frame ones, dropping some. In the table there are approximately 120,000 clones, 80% to 90% of which are singletons. Comment on this clone: Its target is not known.

The study's findings and limits: TCR beta chains numbering 164 were designated cytomegalovirus-associated.

This clonotype originated in a woman aged 30 to 39 in good health and CMV-seronegative. The specimen was PBMCs. V usage is TRBV4-1 and J usage is TRBJ1-2; tentative D call: TRBD1 (5 bases). The CDR3 region has the DNA TGCGCCAGCAGCCACACACGTGGAGGGGACTATGGCTACACCTTC. Its protein product is CASSHTRGGDYGYTF.